One sample yielded the 24 T cell receptor beta chains listed below, sequenced in a study of PD-1 blockade in classical Hodgkin lymphoma. The repertoire was sequenced with immunoSEQ multiplex PCR; TCRdb's copy has only in-frame clones and lacks some. Among under 100,000 clones listed, around 90% were seen once. There was relapse after autologous stem cell transplantation in every patient, and there was variation in brentuximab vedotin exposure. The source was peripheral blood mononuclear cells (PBMCs), collected before the second cycle of nivolumab. Receptor source: a human donor with classical Hodgkin lymphoma.

The V call is TRBV5-4, the J call TRBJ1-4, with D tentatively TRBD1 (5 bases). With 4 bases removed from V and 0 bases from J, the gap between germline ends came to 10 bases. The CDR3 is 15 residues long. Germline CDR1 reads SGHNT; CDR2 reads YYREEE (reference sequence). The CDR3 nucleotides read TGTGCCAGCAGCGTGGACACCTCAACTAATGAAAAACTGTTTTTT. It is translated as CASSVDTSTNEKLFF.

The chain links TRBV28 to TRBJ1-1, with D uncertain. Looked up from germline, CDR1 is MDHEN and CDR2 is SYDVKM. The V and J ends lost 7 bases and 1 base respectively, with 10 bases between them. There are 13 residues in the CDR3. The CDR3 spells CASISSWNTEAFF. The DNA of the CDR3 is TGTGCCAGCATCTCTAGTTGGAACACTGAAGCTTTCTTT.

V and J are TRBV5-1 and TRBJ2-3; TRBD1 matches at 8 bases. J gave up 2 bases and V 2 bases, and 4 bases lay outside the gene matches. Germline V gives CDR1 SGHRS, CDR2 YFSETQ. The CDR3 consists of 15 residues. CDR3 nucleotides: TGCGCCAGCAGCTTAACAGGGGGGTTCACAGATACGCAGTATTTT. Translating gives CASSLTGGFTDTQYF.

This clone showed up just once. This chain links TRBV28 with TRBJ2-7, with D tentatively TRBD2 (6 bases). CDR3 length equals 13 residues. Germline lookup yields CDR1 MDHEN and CDR2 SYDVKM. The V and J ends lost 3 bases and 3 bases respectively, with 9 bases between them. Written as DNA, the CDR3 is TGTGCCAGCAGTTTGGCGGGAATCTACGAGCAGTACTTC. Protein: CASSLAGIYEQYF.

The J gene is TRBJ1-5, the V gene TRBV5-1; a possible D gene is TRBD1 (5 bases). The V gene's germline CDR1 is SGHRS and CDR2 YFSETQ. Trimming shortened V by 0 bases and J by 5 bases, and 12 bases separated the two germline ends. The CDR3 length is 15 residues. In DNA, the CDR3 is TGCGCCAGCAGCTTGGTGGGTGGGGGGGATCAGCCCCAGCATTTT. It specifies CASSLVGGGDQPQHF.

The chain recombines TRBV7-6 with TRBJ2-2; possibly TRBD1 or TRBD2 for D (5 bases each). Germline CDR1 and CDR2: SGHVS and FNYEAQ. CDR3 length: 18 residues. V was trimmed by 3 bases and J by 6 bases, leaving 23 bases between them. CDR3 sequence: CASSFSITGTISPGELFF. The DNA for the CDR3 is TGTGCCAGCAGCTTTTCTATTACGGGGACGATCTCTCCCGGGGAGCTGTTTTTT.

V is TRBV10-1 and J is TRBJ2-1, with 13 nucleotides matching TRBD2. The CDR3 contains 16 residues. V shed 4 bases and J 6 bases; nucleotides not matched to a gene: 6. Germline assignment: CDR1 WNHNN and CDR2 SYGVQD (reference sequence). In nucleotides, the CDR3 is TGCGCCAGCAGTGGGAAGGGACTAGCGGGAATCAATGAGCAGTTCTTC. Protein: CASSGKGLAGINEQFF.

The CDR3 reads CASSLSWVSYGYTF. In nucleotides, the CDR3 is TGTGCCAGCAGCCTATCATGGGTTTCTTATGGCTACACCTTC. The rearrangement uses TRBV5-4 and TRBJ1-2; D gene uncertain. Looked up from germline, CDR1 is SGHNT and CDR2 is YYREEE (reference sequence). V lost 4 bases to trimming and J lost 5 bases, with 15 bases between them. The CDR3 is made up of 14 amino acids.

The chain combines TRBV5-1 with TRBJ2-5; 10 nucleotides line up with TRBD1. CDR1 and CDR2 (germline): SGHRS, YFSETQ. The trim removed 7 bases at V and 9 bases at J, leaving 12 bases unmatched. The CDR3 spans 14 residues. The CDR3 is CASSQGDRGWAQYF. CDR3 coding DNA: TGCGCCAGCTCTCAGGGGGACAGGGGATGGGCCCAGTACTTC.

Only one count was recorded for this clone. This rearrangement joins TRBV6-1 to TRBJ1-2; 7 bases fit TRBD1. This CDR3 is 15 amino acids long. Germline assignment: CDR1 MNHNS and CDR2 SASEGT. The trim removed 4 bases at V and 0 bases at J, leaving 5 bases unmatched. CDR3 loop: CASSARDRANYGYTF. In nucleotides, the CDR3 is TGTGCCAGCAGTGCCCGGGACAGAGCTAACTATGGCTACACCTTC.

This clone was recorded once. The CDR3 DNA reads TGTGCCAGCAGCTCGGGGACTAGCGGGTACGCCGGGGAGCTGTTTTTT. Translated: CASSSGTSGYAGELFF. V is TRBV5-4 and J is TRBJ2-2; 12 bases line up with TRBD2. The V gene end was trimmed by 3 bases and the J gene end by 6 bases; junction bases not matched to a gene: 6. The CDR3 contains 16 residues. CDR1 and CDR2 (germline): SGHNT, YYREEE (reference sequence).

V and J are TRBV9 and TRBJ1-6; D remains ambiguous. The V and J ends lost 0 bases and 10 bases respectively, with 11 bases between them. This CDR3 spans 14 amino acids. Germline V gene lookup returns CDR1 SGDLS and CDR2 YYNGEE. The CDR3 nucleotides read TGTGCCAGCAGCGTAGTAGGGAAGGACTCACCCCTCCACTTT. Residues: CASSVVGKDSPLHF. The entire variable domain, with the rest obtained from reference TRBV9 and TRBJ1-6, is as follows: DSGVTQTPKHLITATGQRVTLRCSPRSGDLSVYWYQQSLDQGLQFLIQYYNGEERAKGNILERFSAQQFPDLHSELNLSSLELGDSALYFCASSVVGKDSPLHFGNGTRLTVT.

The chain carries TRBV5-1 and TRBJ1-1, with TRBD1 as a possible D gene (5 bases). CDR3 length: 17 amino acids. Germline CDR1 is SGHRS and CDR2 is YFSETQ. V dropped 1 base and J dropped 6 bases, with 22 bases sitting between them. DNA of the CDR3: TGCGCCAGCAGCTTGTTAGGGGCGCAAATTACTTACGCTGAAGCTTTCTTT. This encodes CASSLLGAQITYAEAFF.

This sequence joins TRBV18 and TRBJ1-2; the D is unclear. Germline V gives CDR1 KGHSH, CDR2 LQKENI. The CDR3 contains 16 residues. V shed 3 bases and J shed 5 bases, with 19 bases lying between them. The CDR3 here is CASSPKDSAPAYGYTF. CDR3 nucleotides: TGTGCCAGCTCACCGAAGGACTCAGCCCCAGCTTATGGCTACACCTTC.

This chain connects TRBV7-9 to TRBJ2-1, with 9 bases lining up with TRBD1. Germline CDR1 reads SEHNR; CDR2 reads FQNEAQ (reference sequence). V was clipped by 5 bases and J by 3 bases; unmatched bases: 8. The CDR3 has 16 residues. The CDR3 protein is CASSPKGTGHYNEQFF. The CDR3 nucleotides are TGTGCCAGCAGCCCAAAGGGGACAGGGCACTACAATGAGCAGTTCTTC.

This rearrangement joins TRBV2 to TRBJ1-1, with 9 bases that match TRBD1. This CDR3 has 15 residues. With 2 bases clipped from V and 7 bases from J, the junction kept 8 bases outside the gene matches. Germline CDR1 and CDR2: SNHLY and FYNNEI. CDR3 region: CASSEPDRGRDEAFF. The CDR3 DNA reads TGTGCCAGCAGTGAACCGGACAGGGGTCGGGATGAAGCTTTCTTT. Full variable domain (remainder filled in from reference TRBV2 and TRBJ1-1): EPEVTQTPSHQVTQMGQEVILRCVPISNHLYFYWYRQILGQKVEFLVSFYNNEISEKSEIFDDQFSVERPDGSNFTLKIRSTKLEDSAMYFCASSEPDRGRDEAFFGQGTRLTVV.

The chain employs TRBV15 and TRBJ1-3; D unclear. V was trimmed by 0 bases and J by 6 bases, leaving 12 bases between them. The CDR3 covers 15 residues. CDR1 and CDR2 from the germline V gene are LNHNV and YYDKDF (reference sequence). The CDR3 nucleotides read TGTGCCACCAGCAGAGACCCGGGTCTAGCAAACACCATATATTTT. This gives the protein CATSRDPGLANTIYF.

This chain connects TRBV11-1 to TRBJ1-2, with TRBD1 identical over 8 bases. This CDR3 region has 15 residues. CDR1 and CDR2 (germline): SGHAT, FQDESV (reference sequence). Trimming at V came to 5 bases and at J to 8 bases, leaving 13 bases not matched to a gene. The CDR3, as DNA: TGTGCCAGCAGCCTTTGCAGGGGGCGACATCGGGGCTACACCTTC. This encodes CASSLCRGRHRGYTF.

The chain couples TRBV5-1 to TRBJ2-1; the match to TRBD1 covers 7 bases. This CDR3 is built from 15 residues. Germline CDR1 and CDR2: SGHRS and YFSETQ. Trimming removed 6 bases from V and 5 bases from J; junction bases left unmatched: 11. CDR3 protein: CASTYRDSRDNEQFF. In DNA form, the CDR3 reads TGCGCCAGCACATACCGGGACAGTCGGGACAATGAGCAGTTCTTC.

The V call is TRBV12-5, the J call TRBJ1-4, with D uncertain. The CDR3 consists of 13 residues. V gave up 7 bases and J gave up 4 bases, with 10 bases separating them. Germline-derived CDR1 and CDR2 are LGHNT and FRNRAP. The CDR3: CASASDYNEKLFF. CDR3 bases: TGTGCTAGTGCTTCGGATTATAATGAAAAACTGTTTTTT.

The chain has TRBV7-9 and TRBJ2-7; D is possibly TRBD2 (5 bases). V gave up 1 base and J gave up 7 bases, with 8 bases separating them. CDR1 SEHNR and CDR2 FQNEAQ come from the germline V gene (reference sequence). The CDR3 contains 12 residues. This CDR3 is CASSLGGSEQYF. The DNA of the CDR3 is TGTGCCAGCAGCTTAGGAGGGTCGGAGCAGTACTTC.

V and J are TRBV5-4 and TRBJ2-3; 8 nucleotides agree with TRBD1. J lost 7 bases, V lost 2 bases, and 9 bases had no gene match. Germline CDR1 is SGHNT and CDR2 is YYREEE (reference sequence). The CDR3 consists of 15 residues. The CDR3 bases are TGTGCCAGCAGCTTTAAGGACAGGGACGGTTATACGCAGTATTTT. This codes for CASSFKDRDGYTQYF.

This sequence joins TRBV9 and TRBJ1-3; no clear D gene. V shed 2 bases and J shed 1 base, with 10 bases lying between them. Germline CDR1 and CDR2: SGDLS and YYNGEE. The CDR3 totals 15 residues. This CDR3 reads CASSVDGSSGNTIYF. In DNA form, the CDR3 reads TGTGCCAGCAGCGTGGACGGAAGTTCTGGAAACACCATATATTTT.

The chain links TRBV7-9 to TRBJ1-2, with 7 bases lining up with TRBD1. The ends lost 1 base at V and 7 bases at J; junction bases unmatched: 6. Germline loops: CDR1 SEHNR, CDR2 FQNEAQ (reference sequence). This CDR3 has 14 amino acids. The CDR3 reads CASSLGDRAVGYTF. In nucleotides, the CDR3 is TGTGCCAGCAGCTTAGGTGACAGGGCGGTTGGCTACACCTTC.